These 9 T cell receptor beta chains came from one sample sequenced in a study of blood T cell repertoires in COVID-19 (dated by TCRdb to about 2020). Library preparation employed the immunoSEQ multiplex PCR assay. TCRdb limited this immuneACCESS table to in-frame rearrangements with V and J called. A share of clones is missing; checked studies link under half to unresolved V genes, and the rest is unexplained. The sample records approximately 240,000 clones, 84% of which are singletons. The ten largest clonotypes hold more than 1.2% of the sample. Sequences were obtained from peripheral blood. These receptors were collected from a woman aged 40 to 50 who had recovered from COVID-19.

The chain carries TRBV5-1 and TRBJ2-5; 8 nucleotides agree with TRBD1. The trim removed 4 bases at V and 5 bases at J, leaving 7 bases unmatched. CDR3 length: 14 residues. CDR1 is SGHRS, CDR2 YFSETQ, per germline. The CDR3: CASSTGQGRETQYF. CDR3 coding DNA: TGCGCCAGCAGCACTGGACAGGGCCGGGAGACCCAGTACTTC. Full variable domain (missing parts from reference TRBV5-1 and TRBJ2-5): KAGVTQTPRYLIKTRGQQVTLSCSPISGHRSVSWYQQTPGQGLQFLFEYFSETQRNKGNFPGRFSGRQFSNSRSEMNVSTLELGDSALYLCASSTGQGRETQYFGPGTRLLVL.

The chain recombines TRBV19 with TRBJ2-3; 11 bases match TRBD2. Germline CDR1 and CDR2: LNHDA and SQIVND (reference sequence). This CDR3 contains 15 residues. The trim removed 7 bases at V and 4 bases at J, leaving 7 bases unmatched. The CDR3 region is CASKRVAGGPDTQYF. Here the CDR3 DNA reads TGTGCCAGTAAAAGAGTAGCGGGGGGGCCAGATACGCAGTATTTT.

As for this clone: The identical CDR3 is also encoded by other nucleotide sequences in the sample. The chain couples TRBV19 to TRBJ1-1; TRBD1 might be the D (6 bases). The germline V gene encodes CDR1 LNHDA and CDR2 SQIVND (reference sequence). The V and J ends lost 4 bases and 0 bases respectively, with 9 bases between them. This CDR3 is 14 amino acids long. CDR3 sequence (DNA): TGTGCCAGTAGTACCGGACAGATGAACACTGAAGCTTTCTTT. It specifies CASSTGQMNTEAFF.

This rearrangement joins TRBV19 to TRBJ1-2; D is unresolved. Germline CDR1 LNHDA, CDR2 SQIVND (reference sequence). The CDR3 runs 13 residues. The germline V and J ends were trimmed by 3 bases and 3 bases, with 8 bases remaining between them. The CDR3, as DNA: TGTGCCAGTAGTATCGGCCTAGACTATGGCTACACCTTC. This translates into CASSIGLDYGYTF.

CDR3 in amino acids: CAISPAGGLETQYF. CDR3 coding DNA: TGTGCCATCAGCCCAGCGGGGGGGCTGGAGACCCAGTACTTC. The J gene is TRBJ2-5, the V gene TRBV10-3, with 10 bases aligning to TRBD2. Unmatched junction bases numbered 6, after V lost 6 bases and J lost 5 bases. The CDR3 is 14 amino acids. The germline gives CDR1 ENHRY, CDR2 SYGVKD.

The rearrangement uses TRBV9 and TRBJ2-3, with a weak D call TRBD2 (5 bases). Between the trimmed V and J ends, which lost 4 bases and 2 bases, there was a span of 17 bases. The germline CDR1 and CDR2 sequences are SGDLS and YYNGEE. This CDR3 spans 16 amino acids. The CDR3: CASSPRDLQNTDTQYF. Here the CDR3 DNA reads TGTGCCAGCAGCCCTCGGGATCTTCAGAACACAGATACGCAGTATTTT.

The chain joins TRBV6-5 to TRBJ1-4; D is possibly TRBD1 (5 bases). The CDR3 totals 15 residues. The V end was cut by 6 bases, the J end by 7 bases, with 18 bases between. Germline V gives CDR1 MNHEY, CDR2 SVGAGI. The CDR3 spells CASSRKGFRGEKLFF. The DNA of the CDR3 is TGTGCCAGCAGCCGTAAGGGCTTTAGGGGTGAAAAACTGTTTTTT.

This chain links TRBV19 with TRBJ1-1; no definite D call. From germline, CDR1 is LNHDA and CDR2 SQIVND (reference sequence). The CDR3 contains 12 residues. V was cut by 4 bases and J by 8 bases, with 11 bases left in between. The CDR3 loop is CASSTYKQEAFF. The CDR3 coding sequence is TGTGCCAGTAGTACCTATAAACAGGAAGCTTTCTTT.

This clone has just a few counts. V gene TRBV13 combines with J gene TRBJ1-2; no clear D. Per germline, CDR1 PRHDT and CDR2 FYEKMQ (reference sequence). Trimming removed 4 bases at V and 3 bases at J, with 9 bases between. There are 13 residues in the CDR3. CDR3 in DNA: TGTGCCAGCAGCTCCCCCCGGTACTATGGCTACACCTTC. It codes for CASSSPRYYGYTF.